A single sample gave rise to the 23 T cell receptor beta chains below, sequenced in a study of T cells in Graves' hyperthyroidism and ophthalmopathy. Researchers amplified the TCR beta CDR3 regions from RNA transcripts. During a first-round RT-PCR of the TCR CDR3, the HTBI primer set was used. Via MiXCR, TCRdb re-called the multiplex PCR reads, giving one row per CDR3 protein. In the table there are fewer than 400,000 distinct CDR3 sequences, approximately 16% of which are singletons. Sequenced input: blood. The origin of the receptors is a man aged 25 to 45 with Graves' hyperthyroidism.

This clonotype was seen at least ten times. V is TRBV12-3 or TRBV12-4 and J is TRBJ2-7; 7 bases map to TRBD2. After removal of 4 bases from V and 3 bases from J, the junction contained 12 bases not matched to a gene. This CDR3 spans 16 amino acids. The CDR3 coding sequence is TGTGCCAGCAGTTCCGTCAGTCGGGGAGGGATCTACGAGCAGTACTTC. As protein: CASSSVSRGGIYEQYF.

This clonotype showed up many times. V and J are TRBV12-3 or TRBV12-4 and TRBJ2-3; possible D gene TRBD2, 6 bases. V shed 6 bases and J shed 2 bases, with 15 bases lying between them. The length of the CDR3 is 15 residues. The CDR3 region has the DNA TGTGCCAGCAGCCTTCAGGCGGGACCCACAGATACGCAGTATTTT. Translating it yields CASSLQAGPTDTQYF.

This clonotype was counted only a few times. V is TRBV13 and J is TRBJ1-1; 7 nucleotides align to TRBD1. The CDR3 is 17 residues long. V shed 5 bases and J 2 bases; nucleotides not matched to a gene: 14. From germline, CDR1 is PRHDT and CDR2 FYEKMQ (reference sequence). The CDR3 nucleotides read TGTGCCAGCAGCCTCGAGACAGGGCCCCCCTCCAACACTGAAGCTTTCTTT. This gives the protein CASSLETGPPSNTEAFF. Filled out from reference TRBV13 and TRBJ1-1, the complete variable domain reads AAGVIQSPRHLIKEKRETATLKCYPIPRHDTVYWYQQGPGQDPQFLISFYEKMQSDKGSIPDRFSAQQFSDYHSELNMSSLELGDSALYFCASSLETGPPSNTEAFFGQGTRLTVV.

This clonotype has at least ten counts. The chain uses TRBV11-1 and TRBJ2-7; no definite D call. The CDR3 runs to 15 residues. V lost 3 bases and J 0 bases, leaving 12 bases between the germline ends. CDR1 is SGHAT and CDR2 is FQDESV in the germline V gene (reference sequence). The CDR3 region is CASSLYLANSYEQYF. CDR3 nucleotides: TGTGCCAGCAGCTTGTATCTGGCCAACTCCTACGAGCAGTACTTC.

This clonotype was detected ten times or more. This chain links TRBV7-9 with TRBJ1-2; D remains ambiguous. V shed 7 bases and J shed 3 bases, with 9 bases lying between them. The germline V gene encodes CDR1 SEHNR and CDR2 FQNEAQ (reference sequence). There are 12 residues in the CDR3. The CDR3: CASTKQYYGYTF. CDR3 nucleotide sequence: TGTGCCAGCACCAAACAATACTATGGCTACACCTTC.

This clonotype turned up a few times. The chain uses TRBV18 and TRBJ1-2; 7 positions match TRBD1. Unmatched junction bases numbered 8, after V lost 1 base and J lost 9 bases. This CDR3 region has 14 residues. CDR1 and CDR2 from the germline V gene are KGHSH and LQKENI. CDR3 sequence reads: CASSPRYLTGSYTF. In DNA form, the CDR3 reads TGTGCCAGCTCACCACGATACTTGACAGGGAGCTACACCTTC.

This clonotype appeared many times. The rearrangement links TRBV12-3 or TRBV12-4 to TRBJ2-7; the match to TRBD2 covers 11 bases. The CDR3 has 15 amino acids. V trimming: 6 bases; J trimming: 3 bases; junction bases outside the gene matches: 7. The CDR3 loop reads CASRLGTSGNYEQYF. The CDR3 bases are TGTGCCAGCAGACTCGGGACTAGCGGTAACTACGAGCAGTACTTC.

This clonotype came up once. The CDR3 does not end in the conserved phenylalanine or tryptophan, so this is likely a read error. This chain joins TRBV3-1 and TRBJ2-2; D unclear. This CDR3 comprises 12 residues. Between the trimmed V and J ends, which lost 2 bases and 7 bases, there was a span of 5 bases. Per the germline V gene, CDR1 is LGHDT and CDR2 is YNNKEL (reference sequence). CDR3 loop: CASSQRIGELFL. DNA for the CDR3: TGTGCCAGCAGCCAAAGGATCGGGGAGCTGTTTCTT.

The chain links TRBV20-1 to TRBJ2-1; TRBD2 might be the D (5 bases). This CDR3 has 15 residues. The V and J ends lost 6 bases and 2 bases respectively, with 17 bases between them. The V gene's germline CDR1 is DFQATT and CDR2 SNEGSKA (reference sequence). The CDR3 protein is CSAGVGGPTYNEQFF. The CDR3 DNA follows: TGCAGTGCGGGCGTGGGCGGGCCCACCTACAATGAGCAGTTCTTC.

J is TRBJ2-1 and V is TRBV11-3; D is unresolved. V was pared by 5 bases and J by 4 bases, with 12 bases between. Per the germline V gene, CDR1 is SGHNT and CDR2 is YENEEA. This CDR3 contains 14 residues. The CDR3 DNA reads TGTGCCAGCAGCCAAGATAATAGATACAATGAGCAGTTCTTC. It encodes CASSQDNRYNEQFF. The full variable domain, in which reference TRBV11-3 and TRBJ2-1 provide the parts outside the CDR3, is EAGVVQSPRYKIIEKKQPVAFWCNPISGHNTLYWYLQNLGQGPELLIRYENEEAVDDSQLPKDRFSAERLKGVDSTLKIQPAELGDSAVYLCASSQDNRYNEQFFGPGTRLTVL.

At least ten counts were recorded for this clonotype. The rearrangement links TRBV12-3 or TRBV12-4 to TRBJ1-1; a weak D match, TRBD1 (5 bases). The germline V and J ends were trimmed by 4 bases and 4 bases, with 13 bases remaining between them. The CDR3 has 14 amino acids. The CDR3 loop is CASSSDPRGTEAFF. The CDR3 DNA sequence: TGTGCCAGCAGTTCGGACCCGAGGGGCACTGAAGCTTTCTTT.

The genes are TRBV2 and TRBJ1-3, with D tentatively TRBD1 (6 bases). The CDR3 covers 15 residues. Germline V lookup: CDR1 SNHLY, CDR2 FYNNEI. V lost 5 bases to trimming and J lost 0 bases, with 11 bases between them. The DNA for the CDR3 is TGTGCCAGCAGTCATAGGGGGGTCTCTGGAAACACCATATATTTT. Translation gives CASSHRGVSGNTIYF.

Regarding this clonotype: Given a much more abundant clone one base away, this may be a read error. The rearrangement joins TRBV2 to TRBJ2-4; TRBD1 might be the D (6 bases). Germline V gives CDR1 SNHLY, CDR2 FYNNEI. The V end was cut by 7 bases, the J end by 8 bases, with 18 bases between. The CDR3 is made up of 14 amino acids. The CDR3 region is CASTSGRGEYIQYF. Written as DNA, the CDR3 is TGTGCCAGCACGTCGGGCAGGGGTGAATACATTCAGTACTTC.

This clonotype was found a few times. Possible read error: a much larger clone is one base away. The chain recombines TRBV7-3 with TRBJ1-2; D not resolved. The CDR3 covers 13 residues. Germline V gene lookup returns CDR1 SGHTA and CDR2 FQGTGA. V shed 2 bases and J shed 3 bases, with 7 bases lying between them. The CDR3 DNA is TGTGCCAGCAGCTTAGCTGCGGACTATGGCTACACCTTC. It encodes CASSLAADYGYTF.

This clonotype was detected many times. The V gene is TRBV5-1, the J gene TRBJ2-1; 13 bases are a match to TRBD2. The length of the CDR3 is 19 residues. From germline, CDR1 is SGHRS and CDR2 YFSETQ. Trimming took 3 bases from V and 2 from J; bases not matched to a gene: 11. The CDR3 DNA reads TGCGCCAGCAGCTCTCGAGGCGGGACTAGCGGGGACGCCTACAATGAGCAGTTCTTC. Protein sequence: CASSSRGGTSGDAYNEQFF.

This clonotype showed up just a few times. V usage is TRBV7-8 and J usage is TRBJ1-1; D unclear. This CDR3 comprises 14 residues. V was shortened by 1 base and J by 9 bases, with 15 bases between the two germline ends. The germline V gene has CDR1 SGHVS and CDR2 FQNEAQ. The DNA for the CDR3 is TGTGCCAGCAGCTTAGAGATCGCGGACTCCCAAGCTTTCTTT. Encoded protein: CASSLEIADSQAFF. The full variable domain, in which reference TRBV7-8 and TRBJ1-1 provide the parts outside the CDR3, is GAGVSQSPRYKVAKRGQDVALRCDPISGHVSLFWYQQALGQGPEFLTYFQNEAQLDKSGLPSDRFFAERPEGSVSTLKIQRTQQEDSAVYLCASSLEIADSQAFFGQGTRLTVV.

This clonotype turned up a few times. V usage is TRBV30 and J usage is TRBJ1-6; D not certain. The CDR3 covers 14 residues. The V gene lost 2 bases and the J gene lost 10 bases, with 15 bases spanning the gap. Germline V gene sequence: CDR1 GTSNPN, CDR2 SVGIG (reference sequence). CDR3 DNA: TGTGCCTGGAGTATGCTTACCTTGGAATCACCCCTCCACTTT. Translating it yields CAWSMLTLESPLHF.

This clonotype was counted ten times or more. This sequence joins TRBV19 and TRBJ1-2; weak D call: TRBD1 (6 bases). Germline assignment: CDR1 LNHDA and CDR2 SQIVND (reference sequence). Trimming shortened V by 8 bases and J by 0 bases, and 19 bases separated the two germline ends. CDR3 length equals 16 residues. CDR3 residues: CASGGIRDTSNYGYTF. The CDR3 DNA reads as TGTGCCAGTGGGGGAATCCGGGACACCTCTAACTATGGCTACACCTTC.

As DNA, the CDR3 is TGTGCCAGTAAAAGAACAACGAACAATCAGCCCCAGCATTTT. Protein product: CASKRTTNNQPQHF. The chain links TRBV19 to TRBJ1-5; D call uncertain. The CDR3 runs 14 residues. The ends were cut back, 7 bases at V and 3 bases at J, with 13 bases in the middle. Germline assignment: CDR1 LNHDA and CDR2 SQIVND (reference sequence).

This clonotype was detected ten times or more. The chain carries TRBV13 and TRBJ2-1; D gene unclear. CDR3 length: 13 residues. Trimming left V 0 bases short and J 7 bases short, with 7 bases between. Germline V gene sequence: CDR1 PRHDT, CDR2 FYEKMQ (reference sequence). CDR3 region: CASSLGGENEQFF. The DNA for the CDR3 is TGTGCCAGCAGCTTAGGCGGCGAAAATGAGCAGTTCTTC.

At least ten counts were recorded for this clonotype. V gene TRBV7-3 combines with J gene TRBJ2-3; D is unresolved. V lost 5 bases and J 5 bases, leaving 8 bases between the germline ends. Germline V gene lookup returns CDR1 SGHTA and CDR2 FQGTGA. CDR3 size: 12 residues. The CDR3 protein is CASSRVRDTQYF. For the CDR3, the DNA is TGTGCCAGCAGCCGCGTAAGAGATACGCAGTATTTT.

This clonotype was observed a handful of times. The chain combines TRBV29-1 with TRBJ2-1; no firm D call. From germline, CDR1 is SQVTM and CDR2 ANQGSEA. Trimming cost V 2 bases and J 3 bases, with 8 bases left between them. This CDR3 spans 13 amino acids. The CDR3 bases are TGCAGCGTTGAAACGCTGGACTACAATGAGCAGTTCTTC. It specifies CSVETLDYNEQFF.

The table lists this clonotype with many counts. The gene calls are TRBV12-3 or TRBV12-4 and TRBJ1-1; D might be TRBD1 (5 bases). V lost 2 bases and J lost 7, with 14 bases in between. The CDR3 totals 14 residues. CDR3 region: CASSLWDGPNEAFF. CDR3 coding DNA: TGTGCCAGCAGTTTATGGGACGGGCCTAATGAAGCTTTCTTT.